Below, one T cell receptor beta chain is given with its context. The data were obtained in a study of T cell changes during pregnancy in multiple sclerosis. Clones were read by immunoSEQ multiplex PCR, and TCRdb kept only the in-frame ones, dropping some. Found here are about 59,000 clones, roughly 94% of them singletons; the top ten hold 2.5%. The input for sequencing was CD8+ T cells from peripheral blood mononuclear cells, taken after pregnancy. This clonotype was sampled from a female donor with multiple sclerosis, enrolled in a pregnancy study.

CDR3 nucleotide sequence: TGTGCCAGCACGGGGGGCCGCTCCTACAATGAGCAGTTCTTC. Translating it yields CASTGGRSYNEQFF. The V and J genes are TRBV5-6 and TRBJ2-1; a possible D gene is TRBD2 (7 bases). Germline V CDR1 and CDR2: SGHDT, YYEEEE. CDR3 length: 14 residues. The V gene lost 6 bases and the J gene lost 0 bases, with 10 bases spanning the gap.